Each of the 12 T cell receptor beta chains below was sequenced from the same sample in a study of CD8+CD57+ T cells in acquired aplastic anemia. The study profiled TCR beta VDJ and CDR3 using genomic DNA as template. Each CDR3 protein gets one entry after TCRdb re-called the reads with MiXCR. The table records 150,000 to 180,000 distinct CDR3 sequences, about 50% of them present only once. The patients chosen for sequencing had shown expansion of CD8+CD57+ cells (detected by flow cytometry). The sample taken for sequencing was sorted CD4+, CD8+, or CD8+CD57+ T cells (not recorded which) from PBMCs. The origin of the receptors is a human donor with aplastic anemia.

This clonotype has a handful of counts. The chain combines TRBV2 with TRBJ1-2; unclear D gene. Germline V gene lookup returns CDR1 SNHLY and CDR2 FYNNEI. The CDR3 has 13 amino acids. Trimming removed 5 bases from V and 5 bases from J, with 12 bases in between. CDR3 sequence: CASSSDSEYGYTF. The CDR3 coding sequence is TGTGCCAGCAGTTCAGACTCTGAGTATGGCTACACCTTC.

This clonotype was seen at least ten times. The chain uses TRBV3-1 and TRBJ2-3, with D perhaps assigned TRBD1 or TRBD2 (6 bases each). V gave up 0 bases and J gave up 3 bases, with 10 bases separating them. CDR1 is LGHDT, CDR2 YNNKEL, per germline (reference sequence). This CDR3 comprises 15 residues. CDR3: CASSQEWRGTDTQYF. The CDR3 DNA reads TGTGCCAGCAGCCAAGAATGGAGGGGGACAGATACGCAGTATTTT.

The table lists this clonotype with many counts. The chain employs TRBV4-1 and TRBJ1-2; unclear D gene. Germline V gene lookup returns CDR1 MGHRA and CDR2 YSYEKL. The CDR3 contains 12 residues. The V gene lost 2 bases and the J gene lost 0 bases, with 1 base spanning the gap. CDR3 DNA: TGCGCCAGCAGCCAACCTAACTATGGCTACACCTTC. It yields the protein CASSQPNYGYTF.

This clonotype occurred a few times. This chain joins TRBV27 and TRBJ2-3; 9 nucleotides agree with TRBD2. CDR1 is MNHEY and CDR2 is SMNVEV in the germline V gene (reference sequence). V lost 10 bases and J lost 2; bases outside the gene matches: 4. The CDR3 length is 13 residues. The CDR3 nucleotides are TGTGCCACGAGCGGGGGGTTCACAGATACGCAGTATTTT. It specifies CATSGGFTDTQYF.

V and J are TRBV2 and TRBJ1-1; no firm D call. V dropped 5 bases and J dropped 4 bases, with 11 bases sitting between them. This CDR3 spans 13 amino acids. CDR1 and CDR2 from the germline V gene are SNHLY and FYNNEI. The CDR3 DNA sequence: TGTGCCAGCAGTCCGACGACAAGCACTGAAGCTTTCTTT. Translating it yields CASSPTTSTEAFF. Using reference TRBV2 and TRBJ1-1 for the parts outside the CDR3, the full variable domain is EPEVTQTPSHQVTQMGQEVILRCVPISNHLYFYWYRQILGQKVEFLVSFYNNEISEKSEIFDDQFSVERPDGSNFTLKIRSTKLEDSAMYFCASSPTTSTEAFFGQGTRLTVV.

This rearrangement joins TRBV20-1 to TRBJ1-5; D is ambiguous. There are 15 residues in the CDR3. The V end was cut by 1 base, the J end by 2 bases, with 12 bases between. Per the germline V gene, CDR1 is DFQATT and CDR2 is SNEGSKA (reference sequence). CDR3 loop: CSARVAGSGNQPQHF. As DNA, the CDR3 is TGCAGTGCTAGAGTTGCGGGGTCGGGCAATCAGCCCCAGCATTTT.

The rearrangement uses TRBV12-3 or TRBV12-4 and TRBJ1-2; no firm D call. Trimming took 2 bases from V and 4 from J, leaving 11 bases between them. The CDR3 has 14 residues. CDR3: CASSLNGGSYGYTF. CDR3 coding DNA: TGTGCCAGCAGTTTAAACGGAGGTAGCTATGGCTACACCTTC.

This clonotype was counted ten times or more. The chain links TRBV6-1 to TRBJ1-2; D possibly corresponds to TRBD1 (6 bases). Germline CDR1 reads MNHNS; CDR2 reads SASEGT. Between the trimmed V and J ends, which lost 1 base and 6 bases, there was a span of 15 bases. The CDR3 is 15 amino acids. The CDR3 coding sequence is TGTGCCAGCAGTGAAGGAGGATGGGGGCCCGATGGCTACACCTTC. Its translation is CASSEGGWGPDGYTF.

V usage is TRBV29-1 and J usage is TRBJ2-7; 7 bases match TRBD1. CDR1 SQVTM and CDR2 ANQGSEA come from the germline V gene. The junction had 8 bases not matched to a gene; V was cut back by 4 bases and J by 5 bases. The CDR3 is made up of 13 amino acids. The CDR3 DNA sequence: TGCAGCGTTGCGACAGGGACCCTTCACGAGCAGTACTTC. As protein: CSVATGTLHEQYF.

Remarks on this clonotype: A read error may account for a junction end that differs from germline. The chain links TRBV7-6 to TRBJ2-7; 10 bases map to TRBD2. The tail of the sequence fits TRBJ2-1 better, so the J call may be wrong. Germline V gene sequence: CDR1 SGHVS, CDR2 FNYEAQ. The CDR3 is 13 amino acids. The CDR3: CASSLAGVNEQFF. CDR3 bases: TGTGCCAGCAGCCTAGCGGGAGTGAATGAGCAGTTCTTC.

The rearrangement joins TRBV25-1 to TRBJ1-2; TRBD1 matches 7 bases. J lost 0 bases, V lost 4 bases, and 23 bases had no gene match. The germline CDR1 and CDR2 sequences are MGHDK and SYGVNS. The CDR3 contains 21 residues. CDR3 nucleotide sequence: TGTGCCAGCAGTGCGGAAGGGGGCAGAAGGTCGTCTCCTGTAGCTAACTATGGCTACACCTTC. Protein sequence: CASSAEGGRRSSPVANYGYTF.

Ten or more counts support this clonotype. The V gene is TRBV7-9, the J gene TRBJ2-5; D remains ambiguous. CDR3 size: 13 residues. Germline-derived CDR1 and CDR2 are SEHNR and FQNEAQ (reference sequence). V was shortened by 5 bases and J by 4 bases, with 11 bases between the two germline ends. The CDR3 is CASSPSVAETQYF. CDR3 sequence (DNA): TGTGCCAGCAGCCCCTCAGTAGCAGAGACCCAGTACTTC.